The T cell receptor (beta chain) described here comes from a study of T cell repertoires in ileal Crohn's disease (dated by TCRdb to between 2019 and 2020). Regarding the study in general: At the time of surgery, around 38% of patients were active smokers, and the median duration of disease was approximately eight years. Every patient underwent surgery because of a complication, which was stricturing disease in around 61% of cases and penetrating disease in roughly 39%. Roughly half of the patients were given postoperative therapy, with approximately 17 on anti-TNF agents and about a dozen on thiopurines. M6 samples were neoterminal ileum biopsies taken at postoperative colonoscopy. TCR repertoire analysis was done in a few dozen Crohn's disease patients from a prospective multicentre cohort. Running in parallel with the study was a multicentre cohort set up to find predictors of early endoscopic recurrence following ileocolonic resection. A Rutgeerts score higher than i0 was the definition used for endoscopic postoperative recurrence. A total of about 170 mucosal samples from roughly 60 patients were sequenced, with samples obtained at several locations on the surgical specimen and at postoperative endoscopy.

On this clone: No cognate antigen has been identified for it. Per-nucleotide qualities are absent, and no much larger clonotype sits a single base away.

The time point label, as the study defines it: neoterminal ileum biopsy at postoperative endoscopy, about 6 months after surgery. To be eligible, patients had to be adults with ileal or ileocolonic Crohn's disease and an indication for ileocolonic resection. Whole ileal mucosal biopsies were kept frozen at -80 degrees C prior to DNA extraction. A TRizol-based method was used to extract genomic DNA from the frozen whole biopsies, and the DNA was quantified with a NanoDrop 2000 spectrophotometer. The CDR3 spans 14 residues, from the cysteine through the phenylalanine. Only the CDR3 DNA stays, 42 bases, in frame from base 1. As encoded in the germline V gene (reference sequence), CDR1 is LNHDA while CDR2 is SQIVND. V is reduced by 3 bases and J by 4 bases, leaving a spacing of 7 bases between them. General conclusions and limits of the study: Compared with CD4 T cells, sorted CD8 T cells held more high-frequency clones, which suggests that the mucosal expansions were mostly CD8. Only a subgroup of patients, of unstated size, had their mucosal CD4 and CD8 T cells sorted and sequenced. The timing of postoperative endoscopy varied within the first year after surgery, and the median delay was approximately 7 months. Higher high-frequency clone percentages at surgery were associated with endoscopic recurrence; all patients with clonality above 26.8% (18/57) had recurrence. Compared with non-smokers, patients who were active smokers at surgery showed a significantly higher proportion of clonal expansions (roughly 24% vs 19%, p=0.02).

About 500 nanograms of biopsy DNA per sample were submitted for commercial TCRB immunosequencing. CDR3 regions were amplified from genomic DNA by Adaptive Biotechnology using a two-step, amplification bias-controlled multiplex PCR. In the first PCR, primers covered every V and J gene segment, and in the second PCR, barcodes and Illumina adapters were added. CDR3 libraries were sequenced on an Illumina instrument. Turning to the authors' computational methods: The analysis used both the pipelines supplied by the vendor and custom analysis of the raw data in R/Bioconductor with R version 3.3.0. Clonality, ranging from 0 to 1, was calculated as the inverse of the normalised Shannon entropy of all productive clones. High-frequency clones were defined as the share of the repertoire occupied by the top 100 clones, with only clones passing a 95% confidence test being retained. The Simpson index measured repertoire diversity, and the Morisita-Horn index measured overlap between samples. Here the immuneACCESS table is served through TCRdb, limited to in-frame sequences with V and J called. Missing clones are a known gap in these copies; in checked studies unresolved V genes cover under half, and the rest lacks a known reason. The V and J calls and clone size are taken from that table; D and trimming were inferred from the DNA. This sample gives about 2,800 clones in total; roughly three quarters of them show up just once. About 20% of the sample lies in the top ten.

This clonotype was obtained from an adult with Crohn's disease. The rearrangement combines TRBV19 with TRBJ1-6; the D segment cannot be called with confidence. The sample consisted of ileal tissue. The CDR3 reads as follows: CASSIGRYNSPLHF. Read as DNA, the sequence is TGTGCCAGTAGTATTGGCAGATATAATTCACCCCTCCACTTT.